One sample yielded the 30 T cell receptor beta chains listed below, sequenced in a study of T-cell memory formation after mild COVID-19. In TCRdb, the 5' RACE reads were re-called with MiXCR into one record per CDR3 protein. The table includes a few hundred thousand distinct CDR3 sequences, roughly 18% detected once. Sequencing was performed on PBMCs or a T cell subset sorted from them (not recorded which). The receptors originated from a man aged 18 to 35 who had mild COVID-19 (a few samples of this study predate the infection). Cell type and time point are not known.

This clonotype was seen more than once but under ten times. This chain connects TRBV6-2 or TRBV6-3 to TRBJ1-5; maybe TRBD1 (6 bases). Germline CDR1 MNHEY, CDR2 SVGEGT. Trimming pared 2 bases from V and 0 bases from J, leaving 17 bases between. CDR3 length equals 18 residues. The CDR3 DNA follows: TGTGCCAGCAGTTACCCGAGCCGGGGGGCCCCTAGCAATCAGCCCCAGCATTTT. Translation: CASSYPSRGAPSNQPQHF.

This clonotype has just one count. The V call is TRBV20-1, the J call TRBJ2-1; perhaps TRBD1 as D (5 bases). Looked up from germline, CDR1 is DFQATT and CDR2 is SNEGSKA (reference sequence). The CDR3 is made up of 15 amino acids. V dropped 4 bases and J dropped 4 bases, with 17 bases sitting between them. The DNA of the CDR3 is TGCAGTGCTATGTTGTTGGGTGCAGGGTACAATGAGCAGTTCTTC. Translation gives CSAMLLGAGYNEQFF.

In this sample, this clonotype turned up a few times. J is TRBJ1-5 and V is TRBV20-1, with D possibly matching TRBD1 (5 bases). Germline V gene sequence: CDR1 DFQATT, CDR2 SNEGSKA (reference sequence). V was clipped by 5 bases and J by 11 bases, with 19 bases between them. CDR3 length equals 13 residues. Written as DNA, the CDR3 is TGCAGTGCTGAGAGGCCCGGCGGGGGGGCCCAGCATTTT. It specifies CSAERPGGGAQHF.

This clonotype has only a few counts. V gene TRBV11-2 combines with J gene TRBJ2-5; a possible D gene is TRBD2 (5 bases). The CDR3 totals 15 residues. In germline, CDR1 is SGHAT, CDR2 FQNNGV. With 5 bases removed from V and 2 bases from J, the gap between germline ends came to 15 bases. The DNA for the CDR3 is TGTGCCAGCAGCCCCTACCGTCGGGGACAAGAGACCCAGTACTTC. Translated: CASSPYRRGQETQYF.

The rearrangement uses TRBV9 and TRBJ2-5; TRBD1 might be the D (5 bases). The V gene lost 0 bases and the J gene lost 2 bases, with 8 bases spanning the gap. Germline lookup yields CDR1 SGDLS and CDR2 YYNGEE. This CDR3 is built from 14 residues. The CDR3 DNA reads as TGTGCCAGCAGCGTAGGCAACAGGCAAGAGACCCAGTACTTC. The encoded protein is CASSVGNRQETQYF.

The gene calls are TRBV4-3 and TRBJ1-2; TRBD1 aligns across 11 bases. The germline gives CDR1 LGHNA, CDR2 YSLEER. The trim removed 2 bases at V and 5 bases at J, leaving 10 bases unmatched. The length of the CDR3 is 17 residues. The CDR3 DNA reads TGCGCCAGCAGCCAACTCCTGGACAGGGGGCAAGAGTATGGCTACACCTTC. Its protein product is CASSQLLDRGQEYGYTF.

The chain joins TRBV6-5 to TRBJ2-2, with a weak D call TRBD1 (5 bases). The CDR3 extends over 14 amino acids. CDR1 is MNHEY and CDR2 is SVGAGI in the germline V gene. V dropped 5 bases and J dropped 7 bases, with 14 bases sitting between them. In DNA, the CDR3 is TGTGCCAGCAGTAACCAGGGTCAAAACGGGGAGCTGTTTTTT. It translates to CASSNQGQNGELFF.

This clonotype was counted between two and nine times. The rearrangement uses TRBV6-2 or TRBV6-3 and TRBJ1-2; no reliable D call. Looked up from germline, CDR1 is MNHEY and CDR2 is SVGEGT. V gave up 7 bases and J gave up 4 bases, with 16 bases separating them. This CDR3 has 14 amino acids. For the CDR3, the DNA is TGTGCCAGCAATCCAACCCGGGCCGTCTATGGCTACACCTTC. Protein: CASNPTRAVYGYTF.

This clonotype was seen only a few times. CDR3 region: CASSPSGTGLTGELFF. CDR3 nucleotide sequence: TGCGCCAGCAGCCCGTCGGGGACAGGGCTCACCGGGGAGCTGTTTTTT. This chain links TRBV4-1 with TRBJ2-2, with TRBD1 matching over 9 bases. The CDR3 totals 16 residues. The junction had 7 bases not matched to a gene; V was cut back by 4 bases and J by 4 bases. In germline, CDR1 is MGHRA, CDR2 YSYEKL.

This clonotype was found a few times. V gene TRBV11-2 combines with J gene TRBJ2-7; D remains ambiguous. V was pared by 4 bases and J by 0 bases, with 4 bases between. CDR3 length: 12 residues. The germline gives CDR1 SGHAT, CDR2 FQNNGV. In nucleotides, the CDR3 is TGTGCCAGCAGCTACTTCTCCTACGAGCAGTACGTC. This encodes CASSYFSYEQYV.

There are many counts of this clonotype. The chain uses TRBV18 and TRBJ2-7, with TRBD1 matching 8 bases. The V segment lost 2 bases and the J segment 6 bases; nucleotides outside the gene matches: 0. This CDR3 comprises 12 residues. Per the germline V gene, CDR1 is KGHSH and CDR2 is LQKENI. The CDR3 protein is CASSPDRGEQYV. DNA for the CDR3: TGTGCCAGCTCACCAGACAGGGGCGAGCAGTACGTC.

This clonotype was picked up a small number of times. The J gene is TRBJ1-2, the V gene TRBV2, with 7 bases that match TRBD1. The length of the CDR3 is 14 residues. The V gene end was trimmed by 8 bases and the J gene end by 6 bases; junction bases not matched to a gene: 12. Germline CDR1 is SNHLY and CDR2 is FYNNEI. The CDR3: CASGKTGLKDGYTF. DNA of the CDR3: TGTGCCAGCGGAAAGACAGGGTTAAAGGATGGCTACACCTTC.

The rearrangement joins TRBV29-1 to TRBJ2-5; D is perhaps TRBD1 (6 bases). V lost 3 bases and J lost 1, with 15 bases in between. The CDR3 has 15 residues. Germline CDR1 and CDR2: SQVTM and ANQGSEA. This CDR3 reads CSVESGRGGQETQYF. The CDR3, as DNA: TGCAGCGTTGAGTCGGGCAGGGGCGGCCAAGAGACCCAGTACTTC.

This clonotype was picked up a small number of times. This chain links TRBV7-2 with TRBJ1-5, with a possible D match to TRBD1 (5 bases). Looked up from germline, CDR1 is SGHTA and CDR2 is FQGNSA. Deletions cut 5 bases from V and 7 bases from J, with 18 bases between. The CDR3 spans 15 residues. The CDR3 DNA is TGTGCCAGCAGCGGGGGGAGGGGAAGGGAACAGCCCCAGCATTTT. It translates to CASSGGRGREQPQHF.

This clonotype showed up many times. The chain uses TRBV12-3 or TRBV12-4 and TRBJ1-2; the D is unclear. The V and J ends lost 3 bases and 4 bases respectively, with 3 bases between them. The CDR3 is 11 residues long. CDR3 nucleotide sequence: TGTGCCAGCAGTTTTGGCTATGGCTACACCTTC. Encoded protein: CASSFGYGYTF.

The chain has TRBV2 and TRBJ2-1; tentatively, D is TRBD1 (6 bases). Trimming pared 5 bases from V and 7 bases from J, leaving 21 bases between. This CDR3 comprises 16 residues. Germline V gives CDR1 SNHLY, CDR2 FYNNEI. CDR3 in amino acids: CASSQRGYRAVNEQFF. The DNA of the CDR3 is TGTGCCAGCAGTCAAAGGGGGTACAGGGCGGTAAATGAGCAGTTCTTC.

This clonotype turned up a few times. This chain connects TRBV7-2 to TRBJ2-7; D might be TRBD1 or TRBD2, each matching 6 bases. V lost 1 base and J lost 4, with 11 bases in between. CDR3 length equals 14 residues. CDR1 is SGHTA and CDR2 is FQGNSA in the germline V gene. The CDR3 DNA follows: TGTGCCAGCAGCTTAGAGAAGGGGGGTTACGAGCAGTACGTC. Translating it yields CASSLEKGGYEQYV.

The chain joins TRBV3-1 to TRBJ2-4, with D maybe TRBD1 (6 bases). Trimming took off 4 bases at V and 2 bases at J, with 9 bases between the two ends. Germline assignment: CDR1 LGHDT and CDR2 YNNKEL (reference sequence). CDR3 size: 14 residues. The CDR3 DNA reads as TGTGCCAGCAGCCGTACAGGGACCAAAAACATTCAGTACTTC. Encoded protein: CASSRTGTKNIQYF.

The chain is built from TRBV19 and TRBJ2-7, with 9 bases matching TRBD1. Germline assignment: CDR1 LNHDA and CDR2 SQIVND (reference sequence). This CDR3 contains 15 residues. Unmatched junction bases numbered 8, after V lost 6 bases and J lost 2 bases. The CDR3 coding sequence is TGTGCCAGTAGGGCGGGACAGGGAATGACCTACGAGCAGTACTTC. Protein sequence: CASRAGQGMTYEQYF.

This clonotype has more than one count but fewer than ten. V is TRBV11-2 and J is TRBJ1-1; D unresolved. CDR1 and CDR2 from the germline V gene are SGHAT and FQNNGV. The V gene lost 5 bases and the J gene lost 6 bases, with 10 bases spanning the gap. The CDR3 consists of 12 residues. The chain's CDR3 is CASSPNGAEAFF. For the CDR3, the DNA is TGTGCCAGCAGCCCTAACGGGGCTGAAGCTTTCTTT. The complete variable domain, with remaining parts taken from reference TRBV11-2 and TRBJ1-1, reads EAGVAQSPRYKIIEKRQSVAFWCNPISGHATLYWYQQILGQGPKLLIQFQNNGVVDDSQLPKDRFSAERLKGVDSTLKIQPAKLEDSAVYLCASSPNGAEAFFGQGTRLTVV.

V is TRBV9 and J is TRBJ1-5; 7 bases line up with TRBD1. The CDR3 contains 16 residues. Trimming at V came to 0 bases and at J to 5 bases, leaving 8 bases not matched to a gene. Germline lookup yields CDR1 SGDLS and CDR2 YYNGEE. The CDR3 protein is CASSVDVTGRYQPQHF. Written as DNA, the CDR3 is TGTGCCAGCAGCGTAGACGTGACAGGGCGGTATCAGCCCCAGCATTTT.

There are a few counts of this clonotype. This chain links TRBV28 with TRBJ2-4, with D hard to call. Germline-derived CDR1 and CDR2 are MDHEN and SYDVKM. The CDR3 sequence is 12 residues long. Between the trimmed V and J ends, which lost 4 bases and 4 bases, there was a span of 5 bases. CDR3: CASSYPKNIQYF. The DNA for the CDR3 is TGTGCCAGCAGTTACCCGAAAAACATTCAGTACTTC.

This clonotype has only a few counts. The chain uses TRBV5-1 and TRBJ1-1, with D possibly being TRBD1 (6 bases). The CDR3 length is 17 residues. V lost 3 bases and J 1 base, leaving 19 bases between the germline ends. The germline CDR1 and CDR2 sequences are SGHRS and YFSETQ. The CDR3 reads CASSSDAAGQKNTEAFF. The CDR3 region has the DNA TGCGCCAGCAGCTCCGATGCTGCGGGACAAAAGAACACTGAAGCTTTCTTT. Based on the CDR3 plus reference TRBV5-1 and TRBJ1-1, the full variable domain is KAGVTQTPRYLIKTRGQQVTLSCSPISGHRSVSWYQQTPGQGLQFLFEYFSETQRNKGNFPGRFSGRQFSNSRSEMNVSTLELGDSALYLCASSSDAAGQKNTEAFFGQGTRLTVV.

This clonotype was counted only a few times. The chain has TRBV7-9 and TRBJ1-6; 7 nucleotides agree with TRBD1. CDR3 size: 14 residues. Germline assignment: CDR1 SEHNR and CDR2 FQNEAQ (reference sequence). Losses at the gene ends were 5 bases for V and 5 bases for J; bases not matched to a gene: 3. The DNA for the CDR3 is TGTGCCAGCAGCGGGGGGACAGATAATTCACCCCTCCACTTT. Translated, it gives CASSGGTDNSPLHF.

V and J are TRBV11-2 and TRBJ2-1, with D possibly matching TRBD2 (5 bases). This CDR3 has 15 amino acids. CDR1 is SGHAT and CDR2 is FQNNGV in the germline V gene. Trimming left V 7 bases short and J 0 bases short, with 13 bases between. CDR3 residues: CASITTGNSYNEQFF. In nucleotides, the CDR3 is TGTGCCAGCATCACGACGGGAAACTCCTACAATGAGCAGTTCTTC.

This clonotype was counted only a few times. DNA for the CDR3: TGTGCCAGCAGTTTAGTGACAGGGGCCGGGGAGCTGTTTTTT. Its translation: CASSLVTGAGELFF. The chain has TRBV27 and TRBJ2-2; 8 bases map to TRBD1. The CDR3 runs to 14 residues. Germline V CDR1 and CDR2: MNHEY, SMNVEV (reference sequence). With V trimmed by 2 bases and J by 6 bases, 2 bases remained unmatched.

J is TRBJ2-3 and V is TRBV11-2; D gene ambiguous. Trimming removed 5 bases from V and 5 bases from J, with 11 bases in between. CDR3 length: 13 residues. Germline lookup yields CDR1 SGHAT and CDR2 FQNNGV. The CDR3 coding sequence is TGTGCCAGCAGCCAATTTACCGGAGATACGCAGTATTTT. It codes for CASSQFTGDTQYF.

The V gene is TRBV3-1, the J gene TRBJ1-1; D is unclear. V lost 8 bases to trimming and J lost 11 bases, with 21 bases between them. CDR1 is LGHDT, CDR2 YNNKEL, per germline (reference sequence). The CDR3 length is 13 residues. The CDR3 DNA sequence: TGTGCCAGCGGTCAAACCCTACTCGGGGTGGCTTTCTTT. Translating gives CASGQTLLGVAFF.

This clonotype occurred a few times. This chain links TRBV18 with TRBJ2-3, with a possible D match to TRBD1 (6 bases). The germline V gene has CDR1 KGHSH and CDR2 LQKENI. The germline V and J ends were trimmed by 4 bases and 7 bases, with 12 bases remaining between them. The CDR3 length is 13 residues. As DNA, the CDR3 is TGTGCCAGCTCACGAACGGACAGCAATACGCAGTATTTT. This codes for CASSRTDSNTQYF.

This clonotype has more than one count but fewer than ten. CDR3 residues: CASSSLGQGLGTGELFF. DNA for the CDR3: TGTGCCAGCAGCTCACTGGGCCAGGGGCTGGGGACCGGGGAGCTGTTTTTT. This chain links TRBV5-6 with TRBJ2-2, with D possibly TRBD1 on 6 matching bases. The V end lost 3 bases, the J end lost 5 bases, and 20 bases lay between the germline ends. The CDR3 has 17 residues. Germline CDR1 is SGHDT and CDR2 is YYEEEE.